This TCR beta chain was identified in a study of spatial heterogeneity in lung cancer. This clonotype is medium-sized within its sample. Every molecule of TCR cDNA had its own unique molecular identifier. Using its own MiXCR run on the 5' RACE reads, TCRdb lists one record per CDR3 protein. Altogether more than 5,000 distinct CDR3 sequences are present, around 12% being singletons, with the ten largest covering 15% to 20%. Time point noted: sample taken at primary tumor resection. No cell sorting; template was whole RNA from tumor, lung tissue or PBMC. Donors were some 72 untreated early-stage non-small cell lung cancer patients. CDR1 and CDR2 (germline): LGHDT, YNNKEL (reference sequence). The CDR3 contains 17 residues. With 1 base removed from V and 0 bases from J, the gap between germline ends came to 13 bases.

The TCR sequence derives from a male donor with early-stage non-small cell lung cancer. Sequencing was performed on normal lung tissue next to the tumor, taken at surgery. The chain joins TRBV3-1 to TRBJ1-3; D not resolved. CDR3 region: CASSQVPVGFSGNTIYF. The DNA for the CDR3 is TGTGCCAGCAGCCAAGTTCCCGTCGGATTCTCTGGAAACACCATATATTTT. Full variable domain (remainder filled in from reference TRBV3-1 and TRBJ1-3): DTAVSQTPKYLVTQMGNDKSIKCEQNLGHDTMYWYKQDSKKFLKIMFSYNNKELIINETVPNRFSPKSPDKAHLNLHINSLELGDSAVYFCASSQVPVGFSGNTIYFGEGSWLTVV.